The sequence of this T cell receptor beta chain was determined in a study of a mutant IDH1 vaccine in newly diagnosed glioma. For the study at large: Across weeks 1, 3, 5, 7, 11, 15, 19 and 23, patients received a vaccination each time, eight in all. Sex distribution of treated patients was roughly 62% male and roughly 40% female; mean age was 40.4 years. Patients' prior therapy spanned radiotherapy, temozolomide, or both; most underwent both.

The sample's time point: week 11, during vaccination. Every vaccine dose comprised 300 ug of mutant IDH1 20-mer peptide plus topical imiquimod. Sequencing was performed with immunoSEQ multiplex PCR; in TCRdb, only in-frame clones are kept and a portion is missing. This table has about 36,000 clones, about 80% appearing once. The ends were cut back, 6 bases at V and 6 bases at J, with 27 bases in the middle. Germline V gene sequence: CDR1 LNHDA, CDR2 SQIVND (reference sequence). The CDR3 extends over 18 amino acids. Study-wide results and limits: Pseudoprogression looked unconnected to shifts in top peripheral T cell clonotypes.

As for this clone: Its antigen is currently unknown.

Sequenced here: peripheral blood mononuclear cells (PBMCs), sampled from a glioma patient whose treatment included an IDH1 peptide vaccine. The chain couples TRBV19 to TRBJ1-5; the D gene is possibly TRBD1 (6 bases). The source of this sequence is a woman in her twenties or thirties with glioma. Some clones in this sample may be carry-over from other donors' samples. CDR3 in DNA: TGTGCCAGTAGCCAACTCCCCTGGGGGACATTTGGTGGTCAGCCCCAGCATTTT. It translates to CASSQLPWGTFGGQPQHF.